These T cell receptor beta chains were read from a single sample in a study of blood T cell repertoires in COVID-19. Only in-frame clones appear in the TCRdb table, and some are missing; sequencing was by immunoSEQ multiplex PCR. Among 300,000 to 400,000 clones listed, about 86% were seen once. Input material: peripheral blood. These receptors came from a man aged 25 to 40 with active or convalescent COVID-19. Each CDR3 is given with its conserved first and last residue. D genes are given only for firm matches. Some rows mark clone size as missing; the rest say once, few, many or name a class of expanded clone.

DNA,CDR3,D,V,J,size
TGTGCCACCAGTGACTCTCCCGACTATGGCTACACCTTC,CATSDSPDYGYTF,.,TRBV24-1,TRBJ1-2,.
TGTGCCTGGGTGAGGGATAACTATGGCTACACCTTC,CAWVRDNYGYTF,.,TRBV30,TRBJ1-2,.
TGTGCCAGCAGTCCCGGGGGAGCTAGCGGGCAAGAGACCCAGTACTTC,CASSPGGASGQETQYF,TRBD2,TRBV28,TRBJ2-5,.
TGTGCCAGCAGCTTGGACGGTCTATACTACGAGCAGTACTTC,CASSLDGLYYEQYF,.,TRBV5-6,TRBJ2-7,.
TGTGCCAGTAGTATAACTGTTGGTGGCACTGAAGCTTTCTTT,CASSITVGGTEAFF,.,TRBV19,TRBJ1-1,.
TGCGCCAGCAGCGTAGGGACTAGCGCAGATACGCAGTATTTT,CASSVGTSADTQYF,TRBD2,TRBV5-1,TRBJ2-3,.
TGTGCCAGCAGCGTAGGTGCAGGTTATAATTCACCCCTCCACTTT,CASSVGAGYNSPLHF,.,TRBV9,TRBJ1-6,once
TGCGCCAGCAGCCAAGATCTGGGTAGCGGGGGCTACAATGAGCAGTTCTTC,CASSQDLGSGGYNEQFF,TRBD2,TRBV4-3,TRBJ2-1,.
TGTGCCAGCAGATATTCAGGGGGGTCTGAAGCTTTCTTT,CASRYSGGSEAFF,TRBD1,TRBV6-6,TRBJ1-1,.
TGTGCCAGCTCACCAGGTGGTCCGGGACAAGGGAATTCACCCCTCCACTTT,CASSPGGPGQGNSPLHF,.,TRBV18,TRBJ1-6,.
TGTGCTAGTGGTTTGCGAGTCTCGCCAGATACGCAGTATTTT,CASGLRVSPDTQYF,.,TRBV12-5,TRBJ2-3,.
TGTGCCAGCAGCTTCTTAAGCGGGGGAGGAGATACGCAGTATTTT,CASSFLSGGGDTQYF,TRBD2,TRBV11-1,TRBJ2-3,.
TGTGCCAGCAGTGAAGTACAAGGGCAGGGGTACGAGCAGTACTTC,CASSEVQGQGYEQYF,.,TRBV6-1,TRBJ2-7,.
TGTGCCAGCAGTTACTCCCCCAGGGGCCGTGAAAAACTGTTTTTT,CASSYSPRGREKLFF,.,TRBV6-5,TRBJ1-4,.
TGTGCCAGCAGCCCCGTTGGGGAGGGTGAGCAGTTCTTC,CASSPVGEGEQFF,TRBD2,TRBV7-7,TRBJ2-1,.
TGTGCCTGGACCCCTTGGACAGAGGTTTCAAATCAAGCTTTCTTT,CAWTPWTEVSNQAFF,.,TRBV30,TRBJ1-1,.
TGTGCCAGCTTCTCGGTCTCCTACAATGAGCAGTTCTTC,CASFSVSYNEQFF,.,TRBV7-2,TRBJ2-1,.
TGTGCCAGCAGTGACGTGGATACGCAGTATTTT,CASSDVDTQYF,.,TRBV2,TRBJ2-3,.
TGTGCCAGCAGCTCCCATGTGATGGCCAATGAGCAGTTCTTC,CASSSHVMANEQFF,.,TRBV7-8,TRBJ2-1,.
TGTGCCAGCAGCTTAGCGCGGCAATTCCCCGGGGAGCTGTTTTTT,CASSLARQFPGELFF,.,TRBV7-2,TRBJ2-2,.
TGCGCCAGCAGGAGGCAGGGAGGTTCTGGAAACACCATATATTTT,CASRRQGGSGNTIYF,.,TRBV5-1,TRBJ1-3,.
TGTGCCAGCCGACCCGGGACAGGGGCTTCCGGGGGGGAGCTGTTTTTT,CASRPGTGASGGELFF,TRBD1,TRBV3-1/TRBV3-2,TRBJ2-2,.
TGTGCCAGCACTCCGGACAGGGAAGAGACCCAGTACTTC,CASTPDREETQYF,TRBD1,TRBV6-5,TRBJ2-5,.
TGTGCCAGCACTCGGACAGGGAAAAACATTCAGTACTTC,CASTRTGKNIQYF,TRBD1,TRBV12-3/TRBV12-4,TRBJ2-4,.
TGTGCCAGCAGACCCGGGACAGACTATGGCTACACCTTC,CASRPGTDYGYTF,TRBD1,TRBV6-5,TRBJ1-2,.
TGTGCCACCAGCAGAGAGGATCGGGGGGAGGATGGCTACACCTTC,CATSREDRGEDGYTF,.,TRBV15,TRBJ1-2,.
TGTGCCAGTAGTATAGCGGGGACAGGTAAAGGGTCACCCCTCCACTTT,CASSIAGTGKGSPLHF,TRBD1,TRBV19,TRBJ1-6,.
TGTGCCAGCATTGGAGGGACTCAAGTCTACGAGCAGTACTTC,CASIGGTQVYEQYF,.,TRBV28,TRBJ2-7,once
TGCGCCAGCAGCCCCAACTATAGCAATCAGCCCCAGCATTTT,CASSPNYSNQPQHF,.,TRBV4-3,TRBJ1-5,.
TGCGCCAGCAGCTTGGTGTCCGGGACAGTAAATACGAGCAAGTACTTC,CASSLVSGTVNTSKYF,TRBD1,TRBV5-1,TRBJ2-7,.
TGTGCCAGCAGCTTGGAGGACTCCCTGTCAGATACGCAGTATTTT,CASSLEDSLSDTQYF,.,TRBV5-4,TRBJ2-3,.
TGTGCCAGCTCACCTGCCGGGACTAGCGGGATCAATGAGCAGTTCTTC,CASSPAGTSGINEQFF,TRBD2,TRBV18,TRBJ2-1,few
TGTGCCAGCAGTTTATGGGACAGGGGAATTAGCAATCAGCCCCAGCATTTT,CASSLWDRGISNQPQHF,TRBD1,TRBV28,TRBJ1-5,few
TGTGCCAGCGTTTCGGGGAATTCACCCCTCCACTTT,CASVSGNSPLHF,.,TRBV28,TRBJ1-6,once
TGTGCCAGTCAAAACCTAAACACCGGGGAGCTGTTTTTT,CASQNLNTGELFF,.,TRBV28,TRBJ2-2,.
TGCGCCAGCAGCCGACATTCCTCCTACGAGCAGTACTTC,CASSRHSSYEQYF,.,TRBV5-1,TRBJ2-7,few
TGCGCCAGCAGCCAGCGGGACAGGGGGGACAGGGACGAGCAGTACTTC,CASSQRDRGDRDEQYF,TRBD1,TRBV4-1,TRBJ2-7,.
TGTGCCAGCAGCCTACCACTCCAGGGTTGGGAGACCCAGTACTTC,CASSLPLQGWETQYF,.,TRBV11-1,TRBJ2-5,.
TGTGCCAGCCATCTATACAGGGGCACAGATACGCAGTATTTT,CASHLYRGTDTQYF,.,TRBV7-9,TRBJ2-3,.
TGTGCCAGCAGTTTGGACAGTAACACTGAAGCTTTCTTT,CASSLDSNTEAFF,.,TRBV6-6,TRBJ1-1,.
TGCAGCGTCCGGACAGGGGCAAGGAACATTCAGTACTTC,CSVRTGARNIQYF,TRBD1,TRBV29-1,TRBJ2-4,.
TGCGCCAGCAGCCAAGGGGAGACGGTCTATAACTATGGCTACACCTTC,CASSQGETVYNYGYTF,.,TRBV4-1,TRBJ1-2,.
TGTGCCAGTAGCCCTTTGATGGACAGGGGGCGCGGGGGCTACACCTTC,CASSPLMDRGRGGYTF,TRBD1,TRBV19,TRBJ1-2,.
TGCGCCAGCAGCCCGGCCGTTGGGGCTCAGTATGGCTACACCTTC,CASSPAVGAQYGYTF,.,TRBV5-1,TRBJ1-2,.
TGCGCCAGCAGCCAGCGACAGGGGATGGGGTATGGCTACACCTTC,CASSQRQGMGYGYTF,TRBD1,TRBV4-1,TRBJ1-2,.
TGCAGTGCTAGTAGACTAGCGGGAGGTGATACGCAGTATTTT,CSASRLAGGDTQYF,TRBD2,TRBV20-1,TRBJ2-3,.
TGTGCCAGCAGTATCCGACTAGTGGGGCTCAATGAGCAGTTCTTC,CASSIRLVGLNEQFF,.,TRBV28,TRBJ2-1,.
TGTGCCAGCAGCGTAGTACTAGCGGGGTCGGGTGAGCAGTTCTTC,CASSVVLAGSGEQFF,TRBD2,TRBV9,TRBJ2-1,.